This record concerns one TCR beta chain sequence. A clone one base away is much larger, so this may be a read error. The data were taken from a study of human T cells and chemical hapten exposure. Time point here: patch test 1, 2 weeks after DPC sensitization. Noted treatment: therapeutic diphenylcyclopropenone sensitization with weekly scalp DPC. This CDR3 contains 15 residues. Trimming took 7 bases from V and 3 from J, leaving 18 bases between them. Germline CDR1 and CDR2: SNHLY and FYNNEI. One entry per CDR3 protein results from TCRdb running MiXCR on the RACE reads. The sample has under 200,000 distinct CDR3 sequences; roughly 15% are singletons.

The chain uses TRBV2 and TRBJ1-2; no firm D call. This receptor was obtained from a woman in her twenties or thirties with alopecia areata. Some clones in this sample may be carry-over from other donors' samples. Sample: whole blood, taken in connection with sensitization to the hapten diphenylcyclopropenone (DPC). In DNA form, the CDR3 reads TGTGCCAGCATGGGAGCCGGGGAGGGCGACTATGGCTACACCTTC. It translates to CASMGAGEGDYGYTF.